This T cell receptor beta chain was sequenced in a study of cytomegalovirus exposure and HLA in healthy donors. Each donor's status was that of a healthy bone marrow donor. Donors were nominally healthy when sampled, though unrecorded immune exposures were likely. The PCR had 60 Vbeta and 13 Jbeta primers. Clones were sequenced by immunoSEQ multiplex PCR, and TCRdb holds only the in-frame ones, with some missing. The sample holds 140,000 or so clones, 75% to 90% seen once. The V and J ends lost 4 bases and 2 bases respectively, with 19 bases between them. Germline V lookup: CDR1 SEHNR, CDR2 FQNEAQ (reference sequence). The length of the CDR3 is 17 residues. Regarding the study as a whole: There were several of the most significant clusters that appeared linked to common viral pathogens in a later analysis.

On this clone: Its specificity is unknown.

Sequencing was carried out using PBMCs. The receptor was isolated from a woman in her thirties in good health and CMV-seronegative. The chain uses TRBV7-9 and TRBJ2-3; D perhaps matches TRBD2 (7 bases). The CDR3 here is CASSSGEEGGITDTQYF. DNA of the CDR3: TGTGCCAGCAGCTCGGGGGAGGAGGGGGGGATCACAGATACGCAGTATTTT.